This T cell receptor beta chain was retrieved from a study of CD8+CD57+ T cells in acquired aplastic anemia. The CDR3 extends over 16 amino acids. The V gene end was trimmed by 1 base and the J gene end by 2 bases; junction bases not matched to a gene: 5. Germline V gene sequence: CDR1 SGDLS, CDR2 YYNGEE. Profiles of TCR beta VDJ and CDR3 were generated from a genomic DNA template. From the reads, TCRdb called clonotypes with MiXCR, one entry per CDR3 protein. The sample gives 150,000 to 200,000 distinct CDR3 sequences, around 50% of which show up once; around 13% is in the top ten. Sequencing was done on patients that had shown CD8+CD57+ cell expansion by flow cytometry. Blood came from patients not yet given any therapy.

The chain combines TRBV9 with TRBJ2-1; 8 bases match TRBD1. The specimen sequenced was sorted CD4+, CD8+, or CD8+CD57+ T cells (not recorded which) from PBMCs. The sequence derives from a human donor with aplastic anemia. CDR3 region: CASSVMVTGAYNEQFF. CDR3 DNA: TGTGCCAGCAGCGTAATGGTGACAGGGGCCTACAATGAGCAGTTCTTC.